This TCR beta chain comes out of a study of cytomegalovirus exposure and HLA in healthy donors (dated by TCRdb to the late 2010s). Study-wide context: According to an earlier analysis of 587 of the donors, some 180 million T cells yielded roughly 110 million unique TCR beta sequences and roughly 280 Gb of sequence data. In addition to the first cohort of around 670 subjects, a separate validation cohort of around 110 different subjects was used. Roughly five DR-DQ haplotypes were treated as single units for association and clustering because of strong linkage in the cohort. The aim of the study was to test whether cataloging public T cell receptors could identify signatures of past pathogen exposure. HLA typing included class I and class II loci at four-digit resolution. Donor age, sex, ethnicity and CMV serostatus were compiled alongside the repertoire data. In a later analysis, previously published TCR beta repertoires from 500 to 750 donors were re-analyzed and high-resolution HLA genotyping was added so that TCR occurrence patterns could be studied. Typing coverage varied by locus: roughly 620-640 donors for A, B, C, DRB1 and DQB1; approximately 520 for DQA1; approximately 610 for DPA1; about 450 for DPB1. High-throughput TCR immunosequencing, statistical association of individual TCRs with disease status, and machine learning were combined to predict cytomegalovirus infection status. Rather than drawing on any new phenotypic data, the later analysis identified candidate immune exposures from TCR beta sequences and the way those sequences occurred across donors. Of the roughly 400 genotyped donors, around 81% fell in the genetic ancestry cluster associated with self-reported Caucasian donors. All discovery cohort repertoires had been generated on a single sequencing platform. An earlier analysis of 587 of the donors used high-throughput TCR beta sequencing to judge whether each TCR beta V gene segment behaved as functional or pseudogenic. About 310 gigabases of sequencing data and approximately 85 million unique TCR sequences were included in an early release covering about 620 HLA-typed donors. On average, roughly 240,000 unique TCR beta nucleotide sequences were sequenced per donor among about 400 genotyped donors of the cohort, with 15% to 20% of those sequences being non-productive. The study used immunosequencing to profile the T cell repertoires of 666 subjects and linked those repertoires to cytomegalovirus serostatus. A later genetic analysis took genome-wide SNP genotypes for about 55% of the 666 donors and used that subset as a discovery cohort.

The cohort comprised some 700 healthy bone marrow donors. At the time of sampling, all cohort members were nominally healthy, though unrecorded immune exposures were likely present. The donor tested CMV seropositive and was one of the 289 seropositive cohort members. Every donor gave a peripheral blood sample, and the peripheral blood mononuclear cells from that sample were used for TCR beta sequencing. Genomic DNA was extracted from the blood cell samples with the Qiagen DNeasy Blood Extraction Kit. General study outcomes and caveats: The earlier analysis of 587 of the donors excluded seventeen rarely observed V segments, including chromosome 9 orphons, because counts were too low. According to a later analysis, most CMV-associated TCR beta chains appeared to be HLA-restricted, and the HLA associations seemed to be driven largely by CMV exposure. When HLA alleles, especially DR and DQ, strongly co-occurred, attributing TCR associations to individual alleles was difficult. A further reported finding was that TCR beta sequences accurately predicted the HLA-A and HLA-B alleles for most subjects in the first cohort. In a later genetic analysis, a missense DCLRE1C variant was associated with V-gene and J-gene trimming of TCR beta chains, and the association was replicated in an independent cohort. A total of 150 to 200 TCR beta chains were listed by the study as associated with cytomegalovirus. According to a later analysis, parvovirus B19, influenza, CMV and Epstein-Barr virus appeared linked to several top co-occurrence clusters. Compared with the 666-donor mean, donors in an Asian-associated ancestry cluster had fewer N-insertions in productive TCRs, according to a later genetic analysis. In a later analysis, the rate of TCR association differed among HLA loci, with DRB1 alleles having the most associated TCRs and HLA-C alleles having the fewest. A few of the identified cytomegalovirus-associated TCR beta chains were confirmed in vitro to be specific for cytomegalovirus antigens. The authors suggested that the approach could potentially be extended to other disease states and immunological phenotypes. Most TCR sequences were observed very rarely across donors, whereas some public TCRs were present in many individuals. A later analysis associated 16,951 TCR beta sequences with specific HLA alleles at a false discovery rate of 0.05. Sequencing depth was assumed to be roughly uniform across donors in the presence/absence analyses, though that assumption may not hold. The classifier was reported to diagnose cytomegalovirus status with high specificity and sensitivity in both the original cohort and the validation cohort. Immune exposure information for the cohort was limited to CMV serostatus. An earlier analysis of approximately 590 of the donors showed that most TCR beta V segments appeared in productive rearrangements either about 90% or about 30% of the time, which broadly matched IMGT annotations. Compared with equally common non-associated chains, HLA-associated TCR beta chains in a later analysis were more clonally expanded and had lower generation probabilities. Because the 87-base-pair reads could not distinguish some IMGT-functional V segments, including TRBV6-2 and TRBV6-3, those segments were excluded. Only TCR beta chains were sequenced in this cohort, and the absence of alpha or paired-chain data limited detectable features. Because HLA typing was missing for some donors at each locus, association tests included only the typed subset. A group of highly shared sequence variants was considered likely to be a technical artifact of the sequencing pipeline. Linkage disequilibrium might explain the correlated functional status among segregating V segments, but an unknown experimental factor could not be ruled out.

Receptor libraries were prepared by the immunoSEQ multiplex PCR assay. A mixture of 60 forward primers for TCR Vbeta segments and 13 reverse primers for TCR Jbeta segments was used in the multiplex PCR. A multiplex PCR assay on genomic DNA amplified the CDR3 region of rearranged TCR beta genes. The Illumina HiSeq System was used to sequence the amplified TCR beta libraries as 87-base-pair reads. The authors processed their data as follows. Across the 670 or so repertoires, a later analysis counted some 80 million unique TCR beta chains, roughly 11 million of which were shared by at least two donors. A nearest-neighbor algorithm error-corrected the raw reads and collapsed the reads into unique sequences, merging closely related sequences to remove PCR and sequencing errors. V, D and J gene segments were assigned by aligning CDR3 sequences to IMGT reference sequences. For a sequence to be retained, at least a six-nucleotide match to both a V gene segment and a J gene segment was required. Rearrangements were classified as productive when the CDR3 lacked stop codons and remained in frame with V and J, and all other rearrangements were classified as non-productive. CDR3 was defined by IMGT convention, running from the second conserved V-encoded cysteine to the conserved J-encoded phenylalanine. In an earlier analysis of 587 of the donors, sequences lacking an unambiguous match to a single V gene segment were excluded. In an earlier analysis of roughly 500 of the donors, V segments were called functional above 56.7% productive rearrangements and were called segregating when the between-donor standard deviation exceeded 5%. A statistical classification framework was developed to diagnose cytomegalovirus status using the catalog of TCR beta chain sequences. In a later analysis, V and J genes were assigned by comparing TCR nucleotide sequences against IMGT/GENE-DB human TR gene sequences. Using the TCRdist pipeline, a later analysis assigned CDR3 sequences along with most-parsimonious VDJ recombination scenarios. A later analysis defined each TCR beta chain by its CDR3 amino acid sequence plus V-gene family, and excluded reads lacking a unique V-gene family. To address suspected cross-contamination and a sequencing artifact, a later analysis removed 450 to 700 highly shared, low-generation-probability nucleotide sequences. For each public chain, a later analysis derived a clonal expansion index from normalized ranks of inferred template counts within each repertoire. A later analysis computed generation probabilities with a VDJ recombination model fitted to out-of-frame rearrangements, and checked the results against IGoR. A later analysis scored TCR-TCR, TCR-HLA and TCR-CMV co-occurrence with hypergeometric tests, applying a repertoire-size bias correction to TCR pairs. In a later analysis, false discovery rates were estimated by permuting HLA or CMV assignments 20 times. In a later analysis, co-occurring TCRs were grouped using DBSCAN, and TCRdist sequence similarity was added for clustering within HLA-allele-positive subsets. Repertoires with fewer than 30,000 or more than 120,000 public chains, plus five repertoires with anomalous nucleotide sharing, were excluded from co-occurrence clustering. The immuneACCESS repertoire file appears here via TCRdb, limited to in-frame rearrangements. These files lack a portion of the clones; in checked studies, under half of the deficit traces to unresolved V genes, and the cause of the others is not known. V and J calls and clone size are those listed in that table; D and trimming were worked out from the DNA. A total of about 140,000 clones appear in this sample, over 60% of them only once. Together, the top ten hold roughly 1.2% of the sample.

Concerning this clone itself: Its cognate antigen has yet to be identified. No base quality values were provided; no much bigger clone lies one nucleotide off.

From the cysteine through the phenylalanine, the CDR3 covers 19 amino acids. The entry retains the CDR3 DNA only, 57 bases that are in frame from base 1. Looking up the germline V gene yields CDR1 KGHSH and CDR2 LQKENI. The junction shows trimming of 3 bases on V and 4 bases on J, plus 22 bases between the germline ends. The sequenced material came from PBMCs. The rearranged segments are TRBV18 and TRBJ2-6, with TRBD2 perhaps the D gene, on 6 matching bases. The sequence was collected from a male donor in good health and CMV-seropositive. The DNA reads as follows: TGTGCCAGCTCACCCCGGCCGGGGGACGTTCGGAAAGGGGCCAACGTCCTGACTTTC. Translated, this gives CASSPRPGDVRKGANVLTF.